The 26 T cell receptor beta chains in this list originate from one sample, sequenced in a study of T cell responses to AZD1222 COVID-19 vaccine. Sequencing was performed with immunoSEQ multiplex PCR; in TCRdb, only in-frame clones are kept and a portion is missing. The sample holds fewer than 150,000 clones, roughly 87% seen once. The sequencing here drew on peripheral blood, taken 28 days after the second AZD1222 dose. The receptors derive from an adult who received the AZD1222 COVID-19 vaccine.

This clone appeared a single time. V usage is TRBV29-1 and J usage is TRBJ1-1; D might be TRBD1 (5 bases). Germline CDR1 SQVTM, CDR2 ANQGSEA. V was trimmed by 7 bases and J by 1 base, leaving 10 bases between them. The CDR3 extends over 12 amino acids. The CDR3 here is CSAGRKNTEAFF. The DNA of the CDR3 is TGCAGCGCGGGACGGAAGAACACTGAAGCTTTCTTT.

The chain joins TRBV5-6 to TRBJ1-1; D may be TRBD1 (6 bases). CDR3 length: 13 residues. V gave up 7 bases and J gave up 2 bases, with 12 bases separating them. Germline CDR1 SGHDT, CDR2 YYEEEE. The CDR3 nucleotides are TGTGCCAGCGGCGGACAGATAAACACTGAAGCTTTCTTT. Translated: CASGGQINTEAFF.

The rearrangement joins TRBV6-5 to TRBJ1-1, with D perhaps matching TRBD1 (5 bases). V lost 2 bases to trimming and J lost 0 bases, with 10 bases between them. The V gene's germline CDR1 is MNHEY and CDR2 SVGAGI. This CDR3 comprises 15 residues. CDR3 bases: TGTGCCAGCAGTTACGACAGCCCCATGAACACTGAAGCTTTCTTT. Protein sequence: CASSYDSPMNTEAFF.

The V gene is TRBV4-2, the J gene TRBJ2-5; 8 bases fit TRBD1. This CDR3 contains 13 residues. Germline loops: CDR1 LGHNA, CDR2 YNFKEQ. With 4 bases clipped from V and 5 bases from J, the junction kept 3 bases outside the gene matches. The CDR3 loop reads CASSRWTGETQYF. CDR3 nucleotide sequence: TGTGCCAGCAGCCGTTGGACAGGGGAGACCCAGTACTTC.

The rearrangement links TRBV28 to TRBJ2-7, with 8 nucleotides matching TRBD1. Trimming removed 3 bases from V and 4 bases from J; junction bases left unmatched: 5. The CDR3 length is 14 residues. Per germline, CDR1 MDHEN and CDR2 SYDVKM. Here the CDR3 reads CASSFQGATYEQYF. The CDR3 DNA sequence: TGTGCCAGCAGTTTCCAGGGGGCAACTTACGAGCAGTACTTC.

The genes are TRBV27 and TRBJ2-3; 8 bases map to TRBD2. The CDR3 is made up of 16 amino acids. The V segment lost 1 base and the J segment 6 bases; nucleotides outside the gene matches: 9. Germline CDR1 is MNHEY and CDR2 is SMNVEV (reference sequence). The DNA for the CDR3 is TGTGCCAGCAGTTTATTTGCGGGGGGCTCAAAGGATACGCAGTATTTT. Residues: CASSLFAGGSKDTQYF.

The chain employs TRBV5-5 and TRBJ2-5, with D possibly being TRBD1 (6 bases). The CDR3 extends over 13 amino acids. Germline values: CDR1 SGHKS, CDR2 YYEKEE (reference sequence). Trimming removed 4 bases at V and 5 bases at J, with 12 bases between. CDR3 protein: CASSPTGTETQYF. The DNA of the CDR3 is TGTGCCAGCAGCCCTACAGGGACCGAGACCCAGTACTTC.

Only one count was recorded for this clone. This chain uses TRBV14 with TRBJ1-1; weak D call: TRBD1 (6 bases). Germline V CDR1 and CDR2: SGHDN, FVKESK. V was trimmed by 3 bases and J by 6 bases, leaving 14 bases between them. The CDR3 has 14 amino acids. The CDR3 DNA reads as TGTGCCAGCAGCCACAGGGACATAAGGGCTGAAGCTTTCTTT. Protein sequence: CASSHRDIRAEAFF. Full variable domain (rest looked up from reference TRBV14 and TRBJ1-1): EAGVTQFPSHSVIEKGQTVTLRCDPISGHDNLYWYRRVMGKEIKFLLHFVKESKQDESGMPNNRFLAERTGGTYSTLKVQPAELEDSGVYFCASSHRDIRAEAFFGQGTRLTVV.

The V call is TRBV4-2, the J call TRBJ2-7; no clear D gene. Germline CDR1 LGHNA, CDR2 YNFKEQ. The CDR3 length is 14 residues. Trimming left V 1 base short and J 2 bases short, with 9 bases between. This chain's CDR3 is CASSQVAGTYEQYF. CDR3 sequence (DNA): TGTGCCAGCAGCCAAGTGGCCGGAACCTACGAGCAGTACTTC.

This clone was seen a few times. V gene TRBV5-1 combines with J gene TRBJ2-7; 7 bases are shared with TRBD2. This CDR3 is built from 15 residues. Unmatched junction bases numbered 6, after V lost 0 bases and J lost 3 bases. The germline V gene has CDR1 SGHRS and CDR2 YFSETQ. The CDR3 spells CASSLGLAALYEQYF. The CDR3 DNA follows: TGCGCCAGCAGCTTGGGGCTAGCGGCACTCTACGAGCAGTACTTC.

CDR3 sequence: CASSLPHREGQPQHF. DNA for the CDR3: TGCGCCAGCAGTCTCCCTCACAGGGAAGGGCAGCCCCAGCATTTT. V usage is TRBV23-1 and J usage is TRBJ1-5; perhaps TRBD1 as D (6 bases). TRBV23-1 is marked as an open reading frame, function uncertain. Trimming pared 4 bases from V and 7 bases from J, leaving 17 bases between. The CDR3 is 15 amino acids.

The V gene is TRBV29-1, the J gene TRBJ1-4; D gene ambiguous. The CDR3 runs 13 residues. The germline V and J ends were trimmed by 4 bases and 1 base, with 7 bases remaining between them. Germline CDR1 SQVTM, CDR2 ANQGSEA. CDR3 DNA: TGCAGCGTTGTTGGTGGAACTAATGAAAAACTGTTTTTT. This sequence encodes CSVVGGTNEKLFF.

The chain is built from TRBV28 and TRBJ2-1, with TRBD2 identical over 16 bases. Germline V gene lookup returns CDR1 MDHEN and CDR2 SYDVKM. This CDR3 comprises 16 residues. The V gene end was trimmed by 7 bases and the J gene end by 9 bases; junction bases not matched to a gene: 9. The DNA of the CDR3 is TGTGCCAGCACTTCCGGGACTAGCGGGAGGGGAGGTGAGCAGTTCTTC. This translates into CASTSGTSGRGGEQFF.

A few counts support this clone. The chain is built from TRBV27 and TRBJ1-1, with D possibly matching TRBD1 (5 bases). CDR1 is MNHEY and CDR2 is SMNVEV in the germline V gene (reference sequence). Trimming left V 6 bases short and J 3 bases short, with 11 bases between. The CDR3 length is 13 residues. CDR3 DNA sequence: TGTGCCAGCAGCCGCAGGGACTACACTGAAGCTTTCTTT. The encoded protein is CASSRRDYTEAFF.

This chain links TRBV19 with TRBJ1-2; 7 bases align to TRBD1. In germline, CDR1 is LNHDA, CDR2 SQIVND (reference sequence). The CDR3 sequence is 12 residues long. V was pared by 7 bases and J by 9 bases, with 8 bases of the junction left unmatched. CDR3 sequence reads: CASTGTDSSYTF. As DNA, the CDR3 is TGTGCCAGTACCGGGACAGACTCTAGCTACACCTTC.

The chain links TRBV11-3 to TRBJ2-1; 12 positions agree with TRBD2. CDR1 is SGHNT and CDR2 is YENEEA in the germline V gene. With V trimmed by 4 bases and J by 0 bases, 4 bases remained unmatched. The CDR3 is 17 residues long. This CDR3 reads CASSSSGRAYSYNEQFF. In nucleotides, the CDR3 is TGTGCCAGCAGCTCTAGCGGGAGGGCCTACTCCTACAATGAGCAGTTCTTC.

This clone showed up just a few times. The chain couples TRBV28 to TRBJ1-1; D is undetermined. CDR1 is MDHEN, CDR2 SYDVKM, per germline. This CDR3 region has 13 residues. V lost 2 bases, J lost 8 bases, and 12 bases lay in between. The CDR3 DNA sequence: TGTGCCAGCAGTTTACCCTACACCGGCGAAGCTTTCTTT. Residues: CASSLPYTGEAFF.

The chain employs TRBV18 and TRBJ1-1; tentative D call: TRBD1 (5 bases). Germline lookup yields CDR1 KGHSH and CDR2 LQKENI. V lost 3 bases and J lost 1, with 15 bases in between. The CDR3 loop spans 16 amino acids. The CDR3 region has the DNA TGTGCCAGCTCACCCAATATAATACAGGCGAACACTGAAGCTTTCTTT. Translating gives CASSPNIIQANTEAFF. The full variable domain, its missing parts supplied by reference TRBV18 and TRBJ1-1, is NAGVMQNPRHLVRRRGQEARLRCSPMKGHSHVYWYRQLPEEGLKFMVYLQKENIIDESGMPKERFSAEFPKEGPSILRIQQVVRGDSAAYFCASSPNIIQANTEAFFGQGTRLTVV.

The CDR3 loop reads CAWRYRAGNTIYF. CDR3 DNA sequence: TGTGCCTGGAGGTACAGGGCTGGAAACACCATATATTTT. The rearrangement links TRBV30 to TRBJ1-3; weak D call: TRBD1 (6 bases). Trimming removed 3 bases from V and 2 bases from J, with 8 bases in between. The CDR3 length is 13 residues. Germline-derived CDR1 and CDR2 are GTSNPN and SVGIG (reference sequence).

In nucleotides, the CDR3 is TGTGCCAGCACCCTCTCGGGGGTTTACGAGCAGTACTTC. Residues: CASTLSGVYEQYF. The genes are TRBV12-3 or TRBV12-4 and TRBJ2-7, with D perhaps matching TRBD2 (6 bases). V lost 7 bases and J 4 bases, leaving 14 bases between the germline ends. The CDR3 has 13 amino acids.

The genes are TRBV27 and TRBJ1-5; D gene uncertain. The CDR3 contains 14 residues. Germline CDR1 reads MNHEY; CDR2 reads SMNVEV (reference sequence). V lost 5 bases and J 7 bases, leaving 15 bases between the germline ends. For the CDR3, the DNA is TGTGCCAGCAGTCCCTTTGGGCAGGTCCAGCCCCAGCATTTT. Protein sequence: CASSPFGQVQPQHF.

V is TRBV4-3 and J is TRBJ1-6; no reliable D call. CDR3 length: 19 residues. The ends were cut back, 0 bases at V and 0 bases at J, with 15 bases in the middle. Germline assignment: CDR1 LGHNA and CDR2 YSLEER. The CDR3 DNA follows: TGCGCCAGCAGCCAAGAAAGAGGGTCGTTAAGCTCCTATAATTCACCCCTCCACTTT. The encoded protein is CASSQERGSLSSYNSPLHF.

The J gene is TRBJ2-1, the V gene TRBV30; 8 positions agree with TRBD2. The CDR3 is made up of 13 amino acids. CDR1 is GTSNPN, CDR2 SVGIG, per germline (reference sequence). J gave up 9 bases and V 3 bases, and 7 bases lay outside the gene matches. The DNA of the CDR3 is TGTGCCTGGAGCGCCGGGGGGGCCGCTGAGCAGTTCTTC. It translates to CAWSAGGAAEQFF.

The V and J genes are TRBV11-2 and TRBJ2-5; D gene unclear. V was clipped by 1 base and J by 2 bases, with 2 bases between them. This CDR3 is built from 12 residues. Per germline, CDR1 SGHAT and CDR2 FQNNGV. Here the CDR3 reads CASSLGQETQYF. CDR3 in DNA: TGTGCCAGCAGCTTAGGTCAAGAGACCCAGTACTTC.

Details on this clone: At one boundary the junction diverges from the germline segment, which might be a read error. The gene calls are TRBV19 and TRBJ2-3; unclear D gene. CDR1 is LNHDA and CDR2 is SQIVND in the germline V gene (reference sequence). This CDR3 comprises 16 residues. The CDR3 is CASSTRRSHGTDTQYF. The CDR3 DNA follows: TGTGCCAGTAGTACCCGACGATCCCACGGCACGGATACGCAGTATTTT.

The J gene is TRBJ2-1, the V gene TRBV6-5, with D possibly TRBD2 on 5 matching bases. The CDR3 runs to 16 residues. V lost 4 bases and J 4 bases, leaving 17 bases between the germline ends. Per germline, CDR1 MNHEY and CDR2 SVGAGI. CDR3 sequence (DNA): TGTGCCAGCAGTTCTTCACGAGGGTCTAATTACAATGAGCAGTTCTTC. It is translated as CASSSSRGSNYNEQFF.